This entry lists 9 T cell receptor beta chains sequenced from one sample in a study of blood T cell repertoires in COVID-19. Here immunoSEQ multiplex PCR was the method, and the copy in TCRdb shows in-frame clones only, minus some. The table records 150,000 to 200,000 clones, 85% to 90% of them present only once. Sample: peripheral blood. The receptors were gathered from a woman aged 60-75 years with acute or convalescent COVID-19.

This CDR3 reads CASSESGRSYNEQFF. CDR3 DNA: TGTGCCAGCAGTGAGAGCGGGAGGTCTTACAATGAGCAGTTCTTC. The rearrangement links TRBV2 to TRBJ2-1; TRBD2 matches at 9 bases. V shed 3 bases, J shed 4 bases, and the junction held 4 bases outside the gene matches. CDR3 length: 15 amino acids. CDR1 is SNHLY and CDR2 is FYNNEI in the germline V gene.

This clone was counted a single time. This chain connects TRBV2 to TRBJ1-1; 7 bases map to TRBD1. With V trimmed by 8 bases and J by 0 bases, 3 bases remained unmatched. Germline V gene sequence: CDR1 SNHLY, CDR2 FYNNEI. This CDR3 has 13 residues. As DNA, the CDR3 is TGTGCCAGCCTAGGACAGGTGAACACTGAAGCTTTCTTT. This encodes CASLGQVNTEAFF.

V and J are TRBV14 and TRBJ2-3; TRBD1 matches 10 bases. This CDR3 region has 17 residues. Losses at the gene ends were 2 bases for V and 4 bases for J; bases not matched to a gene: 9. Germline V lookup: CDR1 SGHDN, CDR2 FVKESK. The CDR3, as DNA: TGTGCCAGCAGCCAACAACTGGGGACAGGGGTGCCAGATACGCAGTATTTT. The encoded protein is CASSQQLGTGVPDTQYF.

This chain uses TRBV28 with TRBJ2-3; 9 positions match TRBD2. V was pared by 5 bases and J by 5 bases, with 8 bases of the junction left unmatched. The CDR3 extends over 15 amino acids. The germline CDR1 and CDR2 sequences are MDHEN and SYDVKM. CDR3 nucleotide sequence: TGTGCCAGCAGTCCAAGCGGGAGGCAGGGAGATACGCAGTATTTT. This gives the protein CASSPSGRQGDTQYF.

The chain has TRBV28 and TRBJ1-5; maybe TRBD1 (5 bases). This CDR3 spans 16 amino acids. Germline-derived CDR1 and CDR2 are MDHEN and SYDVKM. Trimming cost V 5 bases and J 6 bases, with 20 bases left between them. The CDR3: CASSGRGTLRGQPQHF. CDR3 DNA: TGTGCCAGCAGTGGACGCGGGACCCTACGTGGTCAGCCCCAGCATTTT.

Only a few counts were recorded for this clone. The chain carries TRBV5-1 and TRBJ1-1; the D gene is possibly TRBD1 (5 bases). This CDR3 region has 12 residues. V lost 5 bases to trimming and J lost 7 bases, with 12 bases between them. Germline V gene lookup returns CDR1 SGHRS and CDR2 YFSETQ. The CDR3 reads CASSGGEVEAFF. In DNA, the CDR3 is TGCGCCAGCAGTGGAGGGGAAGTTGAAGCTTTCTTT.

This clone was seen a handful of times. This rearrangement joins TRBV4-1 to TRBJ1-1; 7 positions agree with TRBD1. Per the germline V gene, CDR1 is MGHRA and CDR2 is YSYEKL. The length of the CDR3 is 16 residues. Trimming took 0 bases from V and 4 from J; bases not matched to a gene: 8. CDR3 nucleotide sequence: TGCGCCAGCAGCCAAGATAAGAGACAGGGAGGCACTGAAGCTTTCTTT. Translated, it gives CASSQDKRQGGTEAFF.

This clone appeared a few times. The chain combines TRBV2 with TRBJ2-2; the D is unclear. CDR3 length: 13 residues. The germline V and J ends were trimmed by 2 bases and 1 base, with 2 bases remaining between them. CDR1 is SNHLY and CDR2 is FYNNEI in the germline V gene. The CDR3 loop is CASSEQNTGELFF. CDR3 coding DNA: TGTGCCAGCAGTGAACAGAACACCGGGGAGCTGTTTTTT. Based on the CDR3 plus reference TRBV2 and TRBJ2-2, the full variable domain is EPEVTQTPSHQVTQMGQEVILRCVPISNHLYFYWYRQILGQKVEFLVSFYNNEISEKSEIFDDQFSVERPDGSNFTLKIRSTKLEDSAMYFCASSEQNTGELFFGEGSRLTVL.

The chain links TRBV12-5 to TRBJ1-5, with D possibly matching TRBD1 (6 bases). This CDR3 has 13 amino acids. V was shortened by 6 bases and J by 3 bases, with 9 bases between the two germline ends. In germline, CDR1 is LGHNT, CDR2 FRNRAP. The chain's CDR3 is CASGQGPNQPQHF. DNA for the CDR3: TGTGCTAGTGGGCAGGGGCCCAATCAGCCCCAGCATTTT.